The subject of this entry is one T cell receptor beta chain. Its cognate antigen is unknown. The CDR3 loop spans 18 amino acids. V was pared by 6 bases and J by 2 bases, with 12 bases of the junction left unmatched. Germline CDR1 reads SNHLY; CDR2 reads FYNNEI. Primers for the PCR totalled 60 Vbeta and 13 Jbeta. The method was immunoSEQ multiplex PCR; TCRdb's version includes in-frame clones alone and lacks a portion of them. The sample shows around 52,000 clones, roughly 80% of them seen only once. This specimen comes from a study of cytomegalovirus exposure and HLA in healthy donors. Study-wide results and caveats: Analysis was carried out at a later point, and it linked a missense DCLRE1C variant to TCR beta V- and J-gene trimming. A later look showed TCR association rates differing by HLA locus, highest for DRB1 and lowest for HLA-C. In vitro work confirmed that three CMV-associated chains recognize CMV antigens.

This TCR was sampled from a man aged 40-55 years in good health and CMV-seronegative. The specimen was PBMCs. The V gene is TRBV2, the J gene TRBJ2-3; 12 bases are a match to TRBD2. As DNA, the CDR3 is TGTGCCAGCAGCCCAACCCTACTAGCGGGGGGTACCACAGATACGCAGTATTTT. Translation: CASSPTLLAGGTTDTQYF.